One TCR beta chain is described in this entry. Its antigen remains undetermined. The input lacks base qualities; no much larger clone sits a single base away. The library was prepared using the immunoSEQ multiplex PCR assay. DNA from the cultured, isolated CD4+ T cells was subjected to TCR beta CDR3 sequencing. As for the original processing: Non-productive TCR sequences were removed, reads were trimmed to the CDR3 region, and CDR3s of at least 7 amino acids were retained. Antigen-specific clonotypes were identified using the MANAFEST web app by comparison of expansion in peptide wells against reference cultures. To be called positive, a clone needed expansion at FDR<0.05 compared with the reference and with all other wells, an odds ratio greater than 5, and a frequency greater than 0.1% in two replicate wells. A clonotype was defined as cross-reactive if the clonotype was significantly expanded both in SARS-CoV-2 spike wells and in at least one common cold coronavirus spike condition. Using the stringdist R package, CDR3 similarity was measured by Levenshtein distance, and unrooted trees were constructed with ape in R 3.6.1. The clones in this table, taken by TCRdb from immuneACCESS, are in-frame only. Not every clone is retained; where verified, under half of the shortfall comes from an unresolved V gene, and the cause of the rest is unknown. The V and J calls and clone size are taken from that table; D and trimming were inferred from the DNA. The sample yields 12,000 to 15,000 clones; around 82% were counted once. The ten largest account for around a sixth of the sample.

This entry belongs to a study of vaccination effects on CD4 cells after COVID-19 (dated by TCRdb to 2022 to 2024). About the investigation overall: After vaccination, three convalescent patients were sampled at an early time point (day +14) and at a late time point (day +241, +227 and +161, respectively). Altogether, around ten COVID-19 convalescent patients and 4 SARS-CoV-2-naive healthy vaccine recipients made up the full study. Post-vaccine samples across the study were collected a median of 72 days after the second dose, with a range of 14 to 241. Cultures from other donors in the study were sequenced using the Oncomine TCR Beta short-read assay on an Illumina iSeq 100. The study compared SARS-CoV-2 spike-specific CD4+ TCR repertoires before and after mRNA vaccination in COVID-19 convalescent patients and infection-naive vaccine recipients.

Broader findings and caveats from the paper: Clones induced by infection and clones induced by vaccination both contracted markedly at late timepoints after vaccination, which fits with T cell responses waning over time. The study was limited by a small number of convalescent patients, and early post-infection timepoints were lacking. In convalescent patients, the post-vaccine spike-reactive repertoire was composed mainly of new vaccine-induced clones that were largely distinct from infection-induced clones.

CDR1 is given as SGDLS and CDR2 as YYNGEE, both from the germline V gene. V and J lose 3 bases and 1 base, and a span of 6 bases separates them. The CDR3 sequence holds 13 residues, the cysteine and phenylalanine included. Just CDR3 DNA is preserved here, 39 bases in frame from base 1. In the ViraFEST assay, PBMC were stimulated with viral peptide pools, and TCR sequencing was then used to find antigen-specific CD4+ T cell clonotypes based on their expansion. After less than eleven days of culture, CD4+ T cells were isolated with the EasySep CD4+ T cell isolation kit. PCR-confirmed SARS-CoV-2 infection had occurred in convalescent patients between March and December 2020, before the Alpha, Beta and Delta variants emerged in the United States. Two doses of either the BNT162b2 or the mRNA-1273 mRNA SARS-CoV-2 vaccine were administered to participants. Over 1.5 million PBMC per well were cultured with approximately 10 ug/ml peptides in IMDM containing roughly 5% human AB serum, approximately 9.9 IU/ml IL-2 and gentamicin. On days 3 and 7, half of the culture medium was replaced with fresh IL-2-containing medium. Unless noted otherwise, every peptide stimulation condition was grown in triplicate wells. Using Ficoll-Paque Plus gradient centrifugation, PBMC were separated from whole blood and then either used fresh or cryopreserved at -140C. The spike proteins of SARS-CoV-2 and of the common cold coronaviruses HCoV-NL63, HCoV-OC43 and HCoV-229E were spanned by overlapping peptide pools. Genomic DNA was extracted from cultured CD4+ T cells with the QIAamp micro DNA kit.

The sequences come from CD4+ T cells from PBMCs cultured with SARS-CoV-2 spike peptides, collected after COVID-19 vaccination. What the cell subset or site label conveys for this sample: SARS-CoV-2 spike overlapping peptide pool stimulation. Rearrangement joined TRBV9 to TRBJ2-3; there is no confident call for the D gene. This receptor was obtained from a human donor who had a prior SARS-CoV-2 infection. The CDR3 here reads CASSALGTDTQYF. The DNA is as follows: TGTGCCAGCAGCGCCCTCGGCACAGATACGCAGTATTTT.